The 9 T cell receptor beta chains reported below all come from one sample, sequenced in a study of early T cells in non-severe SARS-CoV-2 infection. A single record per CDR3 protein comes from TCRdb applying MiXCR to the 5' RACE reads. Among around 88,000 distinct CDR3 sequences listed, approximately 15% were seen once. Sequenced material: whole blood. Receptors were obtained from an adult who was a healthcare worker with PCR-confirmed SARS-CoV-2 infection or an uninfected control (not recorded which).

The chain joins TRBV7-9 to TRBJ1-1; D gene ambiguous. The CDR3 has 13 residues. The germline V gene has CDR1 SEHNR and CDR2 FQNEAQ (reference sequence). V was cut by 5 bases and J by 8 bases, with 15 bases left in between. The CDR3 protein is CASSPEPGQEAFF. The CDR3 bases are TGTGCCAGCAGCCCCGAACCGGGCCAGGAAGCTTTCTTT.

This clonotype was found a few times. This rearrangement joins TRBV2 to TRBJ2-3, with D perhaps matching TRBD1 or TRBD2 (6 bases each). The germline V gene has CDR1 SNHLY and CDR2 FYNNEI. There are 14 residues in the CDR3. Between the trimmed V and J ends, which lost 6 bases and 12 bases, there was a span of 22 bases. CDR3 in DNA: TGTGCCAGCAGCACCACAGGGACTTTTCCGAGACAGTATTTT. Amino acids: CASSTTGTFPRQYF.

This clonotype occurred a few times. The rearrangement joins TRBV12-3 or TRBV12-4 to TRBJ2-7; 9 bases agree with TRBD2. The CDR3 has 16 residues. The V and J ends lost 6 bases and 0 bases, in that order; junction bases with no gene match: 9. Here the CDR3 DNA reads TGTGCCAGCAGCACCCGACTAGCGGTAAGCTCCTACGAGCAGTACTTC. As protein: CASSTRLAVSSYEQYF.

The chain joins TRBV6-1 to TRBJ2-7; no firm D call. There are 16 residues in the CDR3. Deletions cut 3 bases from V and 0 bases from J, with 15 bases between. Per the germline V gene, CDR1 is MNHNS and CDR2 is SASEGT. DNA for the CDR3: TGTGCCAGCAGTGAGGTGCTTTATGCGTTCTCCTACGAGCAGTACTTC. Its translation: CASSEVLYAFSYEQYF.

The table lists this clonotype with many counts. The CDR3, as DNA: TGTGCCAGCATGGGCACCCACTCTGGGGCCAACGTCCTGACTTTC. Its translation is CASMGTHSGANVLTF. V is TRBV6-1 and J is TRBJ2-6, with no clear D. V gave up 7 bases and J gave up 0 bases, with 10 bases separating them. Germline CDR1 reads MNHNS; CDR2 reads SASEGT. The CDR3 runs to 15 residues.

This chain joins TRBV29-1 and TRBJ2-1; perhaps TRBD2 as D (6 bases). The CDR3 sequence is 12 residues long. The ends were cut back, 0 bases at V and 14 bases at J, with 14 bases in the middle. The germline V gene encodes CDR1 SQVTM and CDR2 ANQGSEA. The CDR3 reads CSVEDWGGEKFF. The CDR3 coding sequence is TGCAGCGTTGAAGATTGGGGCGGGGAGAAGTTCTTC.

V and J are TRBV2 and TRBJ2-7; 7 bases are shared with TRBD2. CDR1 SNHLY and CDR2 FYNNEI come from the germline V gene. J gave up 4 bases and V 6 bases, and 9 bases lay outside the gene matches. This CDR3 spans 14 amino acids. The CDR3 here is CASSLSRDYYEQYF. In DNA, the CDR3 is TGTGCCAGCAGCCTAAGCCGGGACTATTACGAGCAGTACTTC. The variable domain in full, with the rest retrieved from reference TRBV2 and TRBJ2-7, is EPEVTQTPSHQVTQMGQEVILRCVPISNHLYFYWYRQILGQKVEFLVSFYNNEISEKSEIFDDQFSVERPDGSNFTLKIRSTKLEDSAMYFCASSLSRDYYEQYFGPGTRLTVT.

The rearrangement joins TRBV27 to TRBJ2-1; possible D gene TRBD1, 5 bases. Germline values: CDR1 MNHEY, CDR2 SMNVEV (reference sequence). CDR3 length equals 17 residues. The V and J ends lost 0 bases and 2 bases respectively, with 14 bases between them. The chain's CDR3 is CASSLSALQGAYNEQFF. The CDR3 DNA is TGTGCCAGCAGTTTATCGGCGCTCCAAGGGGCCTACAATGAGCAGTTCTTC.

The sample holds a few counts of this clonotype. The chain uses TRBV14 and TRBJ2-1; D might be TRBD2 (6 bases). The V end was cut by 1 base, the J end by 7 bases, with 11 bases between. The CDR3 contains 14 residues. Germline V gene sequence: CDR1 SGHDN, CDR2 FVKESK. The CDR3 nucleotides read TGTGCCAGCAGCCAAGCGGGAGTTTTGAATGAGCAGTTCTTC. It translates to CASSQAGVLNEQFF.